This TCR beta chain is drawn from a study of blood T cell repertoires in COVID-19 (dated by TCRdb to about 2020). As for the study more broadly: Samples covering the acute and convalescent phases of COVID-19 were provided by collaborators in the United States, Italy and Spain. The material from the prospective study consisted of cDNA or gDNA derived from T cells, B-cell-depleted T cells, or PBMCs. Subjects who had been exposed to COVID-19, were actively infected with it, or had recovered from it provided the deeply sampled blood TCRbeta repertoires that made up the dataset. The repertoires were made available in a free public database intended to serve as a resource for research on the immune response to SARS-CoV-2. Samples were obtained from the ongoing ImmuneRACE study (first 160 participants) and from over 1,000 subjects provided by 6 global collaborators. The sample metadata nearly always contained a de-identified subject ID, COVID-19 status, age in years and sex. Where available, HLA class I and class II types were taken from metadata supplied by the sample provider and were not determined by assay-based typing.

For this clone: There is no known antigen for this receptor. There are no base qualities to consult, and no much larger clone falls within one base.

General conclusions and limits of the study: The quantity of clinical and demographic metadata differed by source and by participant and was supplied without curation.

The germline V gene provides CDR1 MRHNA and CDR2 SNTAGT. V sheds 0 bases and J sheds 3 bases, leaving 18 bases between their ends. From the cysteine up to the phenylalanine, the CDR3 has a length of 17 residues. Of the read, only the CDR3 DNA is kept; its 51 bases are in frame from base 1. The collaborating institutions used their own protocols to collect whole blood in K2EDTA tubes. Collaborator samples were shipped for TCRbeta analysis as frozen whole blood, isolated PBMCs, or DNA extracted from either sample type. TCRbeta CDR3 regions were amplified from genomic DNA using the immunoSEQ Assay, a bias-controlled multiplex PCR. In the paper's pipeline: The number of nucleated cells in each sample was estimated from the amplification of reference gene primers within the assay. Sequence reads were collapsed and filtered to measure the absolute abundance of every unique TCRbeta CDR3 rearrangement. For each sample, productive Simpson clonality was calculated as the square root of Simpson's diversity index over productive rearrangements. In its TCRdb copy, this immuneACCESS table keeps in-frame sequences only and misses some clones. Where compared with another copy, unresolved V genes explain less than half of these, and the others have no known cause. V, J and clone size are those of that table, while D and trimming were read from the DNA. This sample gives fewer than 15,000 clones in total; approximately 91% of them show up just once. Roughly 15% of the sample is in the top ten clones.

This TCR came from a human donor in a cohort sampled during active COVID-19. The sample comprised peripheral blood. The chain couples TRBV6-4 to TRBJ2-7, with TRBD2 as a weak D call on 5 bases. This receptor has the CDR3 CASSDSIMRDTVYEQYF. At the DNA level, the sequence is TGTGCCAGCAGTGACTCGATTATGAGGGATACGGTCTACGAGCAGTACTTC.